These 30 T cell receptor beta chains were all obtained from the same sample, sequenced in a study of blood T cell repertoires in COVID-19. TCRdb's copy holds only in-frame clones and misses some; the assay was immunoSEQ multiplex PCR. The sample carries about 140,000 clones, 88% recorded once. What was sequenced was peripheral blood. Receptor source: a man aged 65-85 years with acute or convalescent COVID-19.

The rearrangement uses TRBV6-5 and TRBJ2-2, with D perhaps TRBD1 (5 bases). The germline CDR1 and CDR2 sequences are MNHEY and SVGAGI. Trimming left V 2 bases short and J 5 bases short, with 12 bases between. This CDR3 contains 15 residues. CDR3 DNA: TGTGCCAGCAGTTACACACCAGGGAATACCGGGGAGCTGTTTTTT. It encodes CASSYTPGNTGELFF.

This rearrangement joins TRBV19 to TRBJ1-2; the D gene is possibly TRBD1 (6 bases). V was shortened by 11 bases and J by 2 bases, with 12 bases between the two germline ends. The CDR3 runs to 12 residues. Germline V CDR1 and CDR2: LNHDA, SQIVND (reference sequence). CDR3: CASRQANYGYTF. The CDR3 bases are TGTGCCTCCCGACAGGCGAACTATGGCTACACCTTC.

The chain joins TRBV7-2 to TRBJ1-2, with TRBD1 matching 9 bases. CDR1 and CDR2 from the germline V gene are SGHTA and FQGNSA. V lost 5 bases, J lost 6 bases, and 7 bases stayed unmatched. The CDR3 length is 14 residues. CDR3 nucleotides: TGTGCCAGCAGCCTGGGACAGGGACGGCATGGCTACACCTTC. This translates into CASSLGQGRHGYTF.

This chain joins TRBV24-1 and TRBJ1-1; D is perhaps TRBD1 (6 bases). The CDR3 is 14 amino acids. Trimming removed 6 bases at V and 0 bases at J, with 10 bases between. The V gene's germline CDR1 is KGHDR and CDR2 SFDVKD. The CDR3 nucleotides read TGTGCCACCAGTTCGGCAGGGGTGAACACTGAAGCTTTCTTT. It encodes CATSSAGVNTEAFF.

This clone was detected only once. This rearrangement joins TRBV6-2 or TRBV6-3 to TRBJ1-1, with D possibly matching TRBD1 (5 bases). Germline values: CDR1 MNHEY, CDR2 SVGEGT. The CDR3 has 14 residues. With 3 bases removed from V and 4 bases from J, the gap between germline ends came to 12 bases. Here the CDR3 DNA reads TGTGCCAGCAGTTATTTAGGGGAAAGCACTGAAGCTTTCTTT. Protein product: CASSYLGESTEAFF.

The chain is built from TRBV29-1 and TRBJ1-1; unclear D gene. Germline lookup yields CDR1 SQVTM and CDR2 ANQGSEA. This CDR3 has 13 amino acids. V was pared by 0 bases and J by 4 bases, with 9 bases between. The CDR3 region is CSVEDGEGTEAFF. Here the CDR3 DNA reads TGCAGCGTTGAAGATGGCGAGGGCACTGAAGCTTTCTTT.

This chain uses TRBV5-1 with TRBJ2-7; tentative D call: TRBD2 (6 bases). The CDR3 covers 14 residues. Trimming pared 4 bases from V and 2 bases from J, leaving 13 bases between. Looked up from germline, CDR1 is SGHRS and CDR2 is YFSETQ. CDR3: CASSHVGGTYEQYF. Here the CDR3 DNA reads TGCGCCAGCAGCCATGTAGGCGGGACCTACGAGCAGTACTTC.

The chain combines TRBV25-1 with TRBJ2-3, with D possibly TRBD2 on 6 matching bases. The CDR3 extends over 15 amino acids. Germline V gene lookup returns CDR1 MGHDK and CDR2 SYGVNS. V lost 5 bases to trimming and J lost 4 bases, with 16 bases between them. The CDR3 loop is CASSYGGSGPDTQYF. Here the CDR3 DNA reads TGTGCCAGCAGTTACGGAGGGAGCGGTCCAGATACGCAGTATTTT.

The rearrangement joins TRBV10-3 to TRBJ2-2; 11 bases line up with TRBD1. Per the germline V gene, CDR1 is ENHRY and CDR2 is SYGVKD. The CDR3 is 13 residues long. V was pared by 10 bases and J by 6 bases, with 4 bases of the junction left unmatched. The CDR3 loop reads CATEDRGPGELFF. CDR3 DNA sequence: TGTGCCACGGAGGACAGGGGGCCCGGGGAGCTGTTTTTT.

The chain is built from TRBV3-1 (or the pseudogene TRBV3-2) and TRBJ2-5; TRBD2 aligns across 7 bases. The length of the CDR3 is 14 residues. CDR1 is LGHDT and CDR2 is YNNKEL in the germline V gene (reference sequence). Unmatched junction bases numbered 11, after V lost 4 bases and J lost 9 bases. In DNA form, the CDR3 reads TGTGCCAGCAGCCTCCTAGGGGAGCGGGGAGCCCAGTACTTC. Amino acid sequence: CASSLLGERGAQYF.

The rearrangement uses TRBV5-5 and TRBJ2-7, with 8 bases matching TRBD1. From germline, CDR1 is SGHKS and CDR2 YYEKEE (reference sequence). The CDR3 contains 16 residues. Trimming at V came to 0 bases and at J to 0 bases, leaving 5 bases not matched to a gene. The CDR3 reads CASSLGRTGYSYEQYF. The CDR3 region has the DNA TGTGCCAGCAGCTTGGGGAGGACAGGGTACTCCTACGAGCAGTACTTC. Based on the CDR3 plus reference TRBV5-5 and TRBJ2-7, the full variable domain is DAGVTQSPTHLIKTRGQQVTLRCSPISGHKSVSWYQQVLGQGPQFIFQYYEKEERGRGNFPDRFSARQFPNYSSELNVNALLLGDSALYLCASSLGRTGYSYEQYFGPGTRLTVT.

The rearrangement links TRBV16 to TRBJ1-1; the D gene is possibly TRBD1 (5 bases). There are 15 residues in the CDR3. Trimming removed 1 base from V and 1 base from J, with 10 bases in between. Germline lookup yields CDR1 KGHSY and CDR2 FQNENV. The CDR3 sequence: CASSQLGQRNTEAFF. DNA of the CDR3: TGTGCCAGCAGCCAATTGGGGCAACGGAACACTGAAGCTTTCTTT. The complete variable domain, with remaining parts taken from reference TRBV16 and TRBJ1-1, reads GEEVAQTPKHLVRGEGQKAKLYCAPIKGHSYVFWYQQVLKNEFKFLISFQNENVFDETGMPKERFSAKCLPNSPCSLEIQATKLEDSAVYFCASSQLGQRNTEAFFGQGTRLTVV.

The chain carries TRBV27 and TRBJ1-2; 9 bases match TRBD1. Germline V gene sequence: CDR1 MNHEY, CDR2 SMNVEV (reference sequence). The CDR3 extends over 14 amino acids. J was trimmed by 4 bases and V by 4 bases; bases with no gene match: 4. The CDR3: CASSSPGQGYGYTF. CDR3 in DNA: TGTGCCAGCAGTTCTCCGGGACAGGGCTATGGCTACACCTTC.

The rearrangement uses TRBV10-2 and TRBJ2-2; TRBD1 aligns across 8 bases. J lost 2 bases, V lost 6 bases, and 2 bases had no gene match. Germline lookup yields CDR1 WSHSY and CDR2 SAAADI. This CDR3 has 14 amino acids. The CDR3 DNA follows: TGCGCCAGCAGGACAGGGGTCAACACCGGGGAGCTGTTTTTT. This encodes CASRTGVNTGELFF.

The V gene is TRBV5-5, the J gene TRBJ1-5; 10 bases match TRBD1. The CDR3 is made up of 16 amino acids. Germline V gives CDR1 SGHKS, CDR2 YYEKEE (reference sequence). Trimming at V came to 5 bases and at J to 5 bases, leaving 10 bases not matched to a gene. CDR3 residues: CASSPRQGAGDQPQHF. CDR3 coding DNA: TGTGCCAGCAGTCCGAGACAGGGGGCGGGAGATCAGCCCCAGCATTTT.

The chain links TRBV2 to TRBJ2-1; possible D gene TRBD1, 6 bases. Per the germline V gene, CDR1 is SNHLY and CDR2 is FYNNEI. V lost 3 bases to trimming and J lost 5 bases, with 14 bases between them. The CDR3 is 15 amino acids. CDR3 sequence (DNA): TGTGCCAGCAGTGAGGGCCGGCAGGGGAACAATGAGCAGTTCTTC. Protein: CASSEGRQGNNEQFF.

The V gene is TRBV5-1, the J gene TRBJ1-2, with 7 bases aligning to TRBD1. J was trimmed by 1 base and V by 3 bases; bases with no gene match: 3. This CDR3 region has 14 residues. Germline assignment: CDR1 SGHRS and CDR2 YFSETQ. CDR3 DNA sequence: TGCGCCAGCAGCTCCAGACAGGGTAACTATGGCTACACCTTC. Protein sequence: CASSSRQGNYGYTF. Using reference TRBV5-1 and TRBJ1-2 for the parts outside the CDR3, the full variable domain is KAGVTQTPRYLIKTRGQQVTLSCSPISGHRSVSWYQQTPGQGLQFLFEYFSETQRNKGNFPGRFSGRQFSNSRSEMNVSTLELGDSALYLCASSSRQGNYGYTFGSGTRLTVV.

The gene calls are TRBV29-1 and TRBJ1-3; D is possibly TRBD1 (6 bases). The CDR3 is 13 amino acids. Per germline, CDR1 SQVTM and CDR2 ANQGSEA. V was trimmed by 3 bases and J by 3 bases, leaving 9 bases between them. The CDR3 protein is CSVDRDNGNTIYF. For the CDR3, the DNA is TGCAGCGTTGACAGGGACAATGGAAACACCATATATTTT.

This clone was picked up a small number of times. J is TRBJ1-1 and V is TRBV5-1; D unresolved. Trimming removed 0 bases at V and 4 bases at J, with 10 bases between. Germline assignment: CDR1 SGHRS and CDR2 YFSETQ. CDR3 length equals 14 residues. CDR3 protein: CASSLATAGTEAFF. As DNA, the CDR3 is TGCGCCAGCAGCTTGGCCACAGCGGGCACTGAAGCTTTCTTT.

This rearrangement joins TRBV11-2 to TRBJ1-2; TRBD1 might be the D (6 bases). Germline assignment: CDR1 SGHAT and CDR2 FQNNGV. The CDR3 has 15 residues. With 5 bases removed from V and 4 bases from J, the gap between germline ends came to 17 bases. CDR3 sequence (DNA): TGTGCCAGCAGCCCATCCGGACAGCAATTCTATGGCTACACCTTC. Translation gives CASSPSGQQFYGYTF.

This sequence joins TRBV28 and TRBJ1-1; D is uncertain. Trimming left V 7 bases short and J 3 bases short, with 18 bases between. The CDR3 is made up of 15 amino acids. Germline CDR1 reads MDHEN; CDR2 reads SYDVKM. This chain's CDR3 is CASKSPFRSDTEAFF. Here the CDR3 DNA reads TGTGCCAGCAAATCCCCCTTTAGATCGGACACTGAAGCTTTCTTT. Full variable domain (outside the CDR3, taken from reference TRBV28 and TRBJ1-1): DVKVTQSSRYLVKRTGEKVFLECVQDMDHENMFWYRQDPGLGLRLIYFSYDVKMKEKGDIPEGYSVSREKKERFSLILESASTNQTSMYLCASKSPFRSDTEAFFGQGTRLTVV.

The CDR3 bases are TGCGCCAGCAGCTTGGGGGGAGCAGCTAATGAAAAACTGTTTTTT. It codes for CASSLGGAANEKLFF. The chain joins TRBV5-1 to TRBJ1-4; D is uncertain. Deletions cut 0 bases from V and 3 bases from J, with 9 bases between. Germline V gene lookup returns CDR1 SGHRS and CDR2 YFSETQ. CDR3 length equals 15 residues.

The rearrangement joins TRBV7-9 to TRBJ2-3; possible D gene TRBD2, 6 bases. The V and J ends lost 7 bases and 4 bases respectively, with 9 bases between them. The CDR3 length is 12 residues. Germline loops: CDR1 SEHNR, CDR2 FQNEAQ (reference sequence). The CDR3 protein is CASTRESDTQYF. The CDR3, as DNA: TGTGCCAGCACGCGGGAATCAGATACGCAGTATTTT.

The chain joins TRBV5-1 to TRBJ2-5; 14 bases are shared with TRBD2. Germline CDR1 SGHRS, CDR2 YFSETQ. J lost 4 bases, V lost 4 bases, and 3 bases had no gene match. There are 15 residues in the CDR3. CDR3 in DNA: TGCGCCAGCAGCGGGACTAGCGGGAGAGTAGAGACCCAGTACTTC. Encoded protein: CASSGTSGRVETQYF.

CDR3 coding DNA: TGTGCCAGCAGCTTAGACTCGGGACAATTCTACAATGAGCAGTTCTTC. Protein product: CASSLDSGQFYNEQFF. This chain uses TRBV11-2 with TRBJ2-1, with D perhaps TRBD1 (6 bases). Germline V gives CDR1 SGHAT, CDR2 FQNNGV. The CDR3 has 16 amino acids. Trimming shortened V by 0 bases and J by 3 bases, and 12 bases separated the two germline ends. Full variable domain (outside the CDR3, taken from reference TRBV11-2 and TRBJ2-1): EAGVAQSPRYKIIEKRQSVAFWCNPISGHATLYWYQQILGQGPKLLIQFQNNGVVDDSQLPKDRFSAERLKGVDSTLKIQPAKLEDSAVYLCASSLDSGQFYNEQFFGPGTRLTVL.

This clone was seen just once. The chain's CDR3 is CASSPGLAGGYEQYF. The DNA for the CDR3 is TGTGCCAGCAGCCCAGGACTAGCGGGAGGGTACGAGCAGTACTTC. V and J are TRBV7-2 and TRBJ2-7; TRBD2 aligns across 15 bases. The germline CDR1 and CDR2 sequences are SGHTA and FQGNSA. Trimming at V came to 5 bases and at J to 4 bases, leaving 3 bases not matched to a gene. The CDR3 runs to 15 residues.

The J gene is TRBJ2-3, the V gene TRBV28; D is possibly TRBD2 (6 bases). V was clipped by 3 bases and J by 2 bases, with 12 bases between them. CDR3 size: 15 residues. Germline assignment: CDR1 MDHEN and CDR2 SYDVKM. The CDR3 DNA is TGTGCCAGCAGTTTTCCCACGGGGGTCACAGATACGCAGTATTTT. It is translated as CASSFPTGVTDTQYF.

The rearrangement links TRBV19 to TRBJ2-3; TRBD1 matches 9 bases. Germline CDR1 is LNHDA and CDR2 is SQIVND (reference sequence). This CDR3 is built from 15 residues. V lost 6 bases, J lost 2 bases, and 6 bases stayed unmatched. The CDR3 DNA sequence: TGTGCCAGTAGAGGGGGGACAGGGCTCACAGATACGCAGTATTTT. This sequence encodes CASRGGTGLTDTQYF.

J is TRBJ2-1 and V is TRBV11-2; 9 bases are shared with TRBD2. The germline V gene has CDR1 SGHAT and CDR2 FQNNGV. Unmatched junction bases numbered 3, after V lost 3 bases and J lost 9 bases. The CDR3 loop spans 13 amino acids. The DNA for the CDR3 is TGTGCCAGCAGCTTTAAGCGGGGGGTTGAGCAGTTCTTC. It yields the protein CASSFKRGVEQFF.

This chain links TRBV11-2 with TRBJ2-3; TRBD2 agrees at 8 bases. In germline, CDR1 is SGHAT, CDR2 FQNNGV. V shed 5 bases, J shed 5 bases, and the junction held 12 bases outside the gene matches. The CDR3 loop spans 16 amino acids. The CDR3 sequence is CASSPLAGETGDTQYF. In DNA form, the CDR3 reads TGTGCCAGCAGCCCCCTAGCGGGTGAGACCGGAGATACGCAGTATTTT.